Below, 16 T cell receptor beta chains from the same sample are listed, as sequenced in a study of blood T cells in healthy people across ages. Using a J-beta primer mix together with a sample-barcoded 5' primer, a second PCR was run for about 6 to 12 cycles. TCRdb reprocessed the 5' RACE reads with MiXCR, giving one entry per CDR3 protein. This table has 1.8 million or so distinct CDR3 sequences, about two fifths appearing once. The specimen was blood. Receptors were obtained from a human donor in good health.

This clonotype has a count of ten or more. The chain has TRBV7-9 and TRBJ2-7; D gene uncertain. Between the trimmed V and J ends, which lost 4 bases and 3 bases, there was a span of 7 bases. There are 12 residues in the CDR3. Germline CDR1 reads SEHNR; CDR2 reads FQNEAQ (reference sequence). The DNA of the CDR3 is TGTGCCAGCAGCTCACAAGGCTACGAGCAGTACTTC. This gives the protein CASSSQGYEQYF.

On this clonotype: This CDR3 is missing its conserved last phenylalanine or tryptophan, likely due to a read error. V is TRBV12-3 or TRBV12-4 and J is TRBJ2-3, with 9 bases aligning to TRBD1. Trimming at V came to 7 bases and at J to 9 bases, leaving 14 bases not matched to a gene. This CDR3 contains 15 residues. The DNA of the CDR3 is TGTGCCAGCACCCTCGGGACAGGGCGACCCTACACGCAGTATTGT. Amino acid sequence: CASTLGTGRPYTQYC.

The rearrangement links TRBV29-1 to TRBJ2-5, with TRBD1 matching over 10 bases. V lost 6 bases to trimming and J lost 11 bases; unmatched junction nucleotides: 18. The CDR3 loop spans 15 amino acids. The germline gives CDR1 SQVTM, CDR2 ANQGSEA. CDR3 amino acids: CSVLLPGQGSGEQYF. The CDR3 region has the DNA TGCAGCGTCCTTTTACCGGGACAGGGGTCGGGAGAGCAGTACTTC.

This clonotype was counted a few times. The chain is built from TRBV20-1 and TRBJ2-3; 10 positions match TRBD2. The V gene's germline CDR1 is DFQATT and CDR2 SNEGSKA (reference sequence). The CDR3 loop spans 13 amino acids. As DNA, the CDR3 is TGCAGCCCCCAGCGGGGGGGCTTAGATACGCAGTATTTT. This encodes CSPQRGGLDTQYF.

This clonotype appeared a few times. The rearrangement uses TRBV10-3 and TRBJ1-1; 7 bases are shared with TRBD1. The CDR3 has 13 amino acids. Germline CDR1 is ENHRY and CDR2 is SYGVKD. V dropped 1 base and J dropped 9; count of bases not matched to a gene: 5. The CDR3 DNA is TGTGCCATCAGTGAGTTGATAGGGGGCCAAGCTTTCTTT. Translation gives CAISELIGGQAFF.

The chain has TRBV13 and TRBJ1-1; 7 nucleotides agree with TRBD1. The CDR3 is 14 amino acids. The junction had 8 bases not matched to a gene; V was cut back by 9 bases and J by 1 base. CDR1 and CDR2 from the germline V gene are PRHDT and FYEKMQ (reference sequence). CDR3 sequence (DNA): TGTGCCAGTAGCCGGGACAGAAAGAACACTGAAGCTTTCTTT. It yields the protein CASSRDRKNTEAFF.

This clonotype came up a few times. Here the CDR3 DNA reads TGTGCCAGCAGTCAGGACGGACAGGGATTCCATTCACCCCTCCACTTT. This translates into CASSQDGQGFHSPLHF. The gene calls are TRBV28 and TRBJ1-6, with 8 bases identical to TRBD1. V lost 5 bases and J lost 8; bases outside the gene matches: 11. The germline V gene encodes CDR1 MDHEN and CDR2 SYDVKM. The CDR3 consists of 16 residues. Combining the CDR3 with reference TRBV28 and TRBJ1-6 gives the whole variable domain DVKVTQSSRYLVKRTGEKVFLECVQDMDHENMFWYRQDPGLGLRLIYFSYDVKMKEKGDIPEGYSVSREKKERFSLILESASTNQTSMYLCASSQDGQGFHSPLHFGNGTRLTVT.

The V and J genes are TRBV13 and TRBJ1-4, with TRBD1 matching over 7 bases. After removal of 3 bases from V and 4 bases from J, the junction contained 8 bases not matched to a gene. CDR3 size: 16 residues. The germline gives CDR1 PRHDT, CDR2 FYEKMQ (reference sequence). The DNA for the CDR3 is TGTGCCAGCAGCTTTACACAGGGGAAGAGTAATGAAAAACTGTTTTTT. Residues: CASSFTQGKSNEKLFF. Together with reference TRBV13 and TRBJ1-4, the CDR3 gives the full variable domain: AAGVIQSPRHLIKEKRETATLKCYPIPRHDTVYWYQQGPGQDPQFLISFYEKMQSDKGSIPDRFSAQQFSDYHSELNMSSLELGDSALYFCASSFTQGKSNEKLFFGSGTQLSVL.

This clonotype has only a few counts. This rearrangement joins TRBV5-1 to TRBJ2-1; TRBD2 matches 8 bases. Losses at the gene ends were 1 base for V and 1 base for J; bases not matched to a gene: 4. CDR1 is SGHRS, CDR2 YFSETQ, per germline. CDR3 size: 16 residues. The CDR3 nucleotides read TGCGCCAGCAGCTTGCGCGGGGGGCTATCCTACAATGAGCAGTTCTTC. Protein: CASSLRGGLSYNEQFF.

V gene TRBV20-1 combines with J gene TRBJ2-1, with 9 bases fitting TRBD2. The CDR3 loop spans 14 amino acids. V shed 3 bases and J 8 bases; nucleotides not matched to a gene: 8. Germline V CDR1 and CDR2: DFQATT, SNEGSKA (reference sequence). Here the CDR3 DNA reads TGCAGTGCTAGGGAGCGGGGGGCCTTGGATGAGCAGTTCTTC. Its translation: CSARERGALDEQFF.

This clonotype has a handful of counts. This may be a read error: a much more frequent sequence differs by one nucleotide. The genes are TRBV4-3 and TRBJ1-1; tentative D call: TRBD1 (6 bases). The CDR3 covers 16 residues. The V end lost 2 bases, the J end lost 1 base, and 14 bases lay between the germline ends. The germline CDR1 and CDR2 sequences are LGHNA and YSLEER. This CDR3 is CASSQKNWGPNTEAFF. The CDR3 DNA reads as TGCGCCAGCAGCCAAAAGAATTGGGGGCCGAACACTGAAGCTTTCTTT.

This chain links TRBV27 with TRBJ2-3, with D maybe TRBD2 (6 bases). This CDR3 comprises 14 residues. V dropped 4 bases and J dropped 8 bases, with 16 bases sitting between them. Germline V gene data show CDR1 as MNHEY and CDR2 as SMNVEV (reference sequence). As DNA, the CDR3 is TGTGCCAGCAGTTCTGCGGGGAGTCTCGGTACGCAGTATTTT. Translating gives CASSSAGSLGTQYF.

This chain uses TRBV9 with TRBJ1-2; 7 nucleotides align to TRBD1. The CDR3 runs to 13 residues. Looked up from germline, CDR1 is SGDLS and CDR2 is YYNGEE. The V and J ends lost 3 bases and 3 bases, in that order; junction bases with no gene match: 2. The CDR3 coding sequence is TGTGCCAGCAGCGAAGGACAGGACTATGGCTACACCTTC. It codes for CASSEGQDYGYTF.

This rearrangement joins TRBV7-2 to TRBJ2-3, with TRBD2 matching 7 bases. V lost 1 base and J lost 2; bases outside the gene matches: 6. The CDR3 sequence is 16 residues long. From germline, CDR1 is SGHTA and CDR2 FQGNSA. CDR3 sequence reads: CASSLGASGTTDTQYF. The CDR3 DNA follows: TGTGCCAGCAGCTTAGGGGCTAGCGGAACCACAGATACGCAGTATTTT.

On this clonotype: As the CDR3 is not closed by the conserved phenylalanine or tryptophan, this likely results from a read error. V usage is TRBV6-2 or TRBV6-3 and J usage is TRBJ2-5; D unclear. V lost 2 bases to trimming and J lost 5 bases, with 15 bases between them. This CDR3 comprises 15 residues. CDR1 is MNHEY, CDR2 SVGEGT, per germline. As DNA, the CDR3 is TGTGCCAGCAGTTACCCTCCCATCCTGGGGGAGACCCAGTACCTC. Translating gives CASSYPPILGETQYL.

The gene calls are TRBV4-1 and TRBJ2-6; perhaps TRBD1 as D (6 bases). Trimming left V 5 bases short and J 0 bases short, with 11 bases between. This CDR3 has 16 amino acids. Germline lookup yields CDR1 MGHRA and CDR2 YSYEKL. The DNA for the CDR3 is TGCGCCAGCAGCGTTTACAGGGACTCTGGGGCCAACGTCCTGACTTTC. It is translated as CASSVYRDSGANVLTF.